One and the same sample provided the 14 T cell receptor beta chains below, sequenced in a study of graft-versus-host responses after intestinal transplantation (dated by TCRdb to the early 2020s). Library method: the immunoSEQ multiplex PCR assay. In TCRdb, the immuneACCESS table is reduced to in-frame sequences with V and J assigned. These tables do not hold every clone; where another copy was compared, an unresolved V gene accounts for under half, and the others remain unexplained. For this sample there are about 97,000 clones; around nine tenths appear just once. 15% to 20% of the sample rests with the top ten. The source material was PBMCs, sampled roughly 450 days after intestinal transplant. Receptors originate from a human patient who received an intestinal transplant, so some T cells may come from the graft donor.

This clone was picked up a small number of times. V is TRBV2 and J is TRBJ2-7; 10 nucleotides agree with TRBD1. V was clipped by 6 bases and J by 5 bases; unmatched bases: 4. This CDR3 is built from 13 residues. Germline-derived CDR1 and CDR2 are SNHLY and FYNNEI. The CDR3 sequence: CASSGDRGNEQYF. The CDR3 DNA reads as TGTGCCAGCAGCGGGGACAGGGGAAACGAGCAGTACTTC.

The chain carries TRBV6-5 and TRBJ2-7, with 10 nucleotides matching TRBD2. This CDR3 contains 15 residues. Germline values: CDR1 MNHEY, CDR2 SVGAGI. V shed 1 base, J shed 2 bases, and the junction held 2 bases outside the gene matches. The DNA of the CDR3 is TGTGCCAGCAGTTACTGGACTAGCGGTCCCTACGAGCAGTACTTC. Its protein is CASSYWTSGPYEQYF.

The V and J genes are TRBV6-5 and TRBJ1-5; D possibly corresponds to TRBD1 (5 bases). The CDR3 has 13 residues. Per the germline V gene, CDR1 is MNHEY and CDR2 is SVGAGI. V was shortened by 1 base and J by 9 bases, with 10 bases between the two germline ends. CDR3 protein: CASSYLRGTPQHF. CDR3 nucleotide sequence: TGTGCCAGCAGTTACTTGCGGGGGACGCCCCAGCATTTT.

The V gene is TRBV5-1, the J gene TRBJ2-7, with D possibly matching TRBD1 (5 bases). The V end lost 4 bases, the J end lost 5 bases, and 16 bases lay between the germline ends. The length of the CDR3 is 14 residues. In germline, CDR1 is SGHRS, CDR2 YFSETQ. Written as DNA, the CDR3 is TGCGCCAGCAGCCAGAATCAGGGTACGGACGAGCAGTACTTC. Its protein product is CASSQNQGTDEQYF.

This clone has only a few counts. The rearrangement joins TRBV6-4 to TRBJ1-1, with D tentatively TRBD1 (6 bases). The CDR3 is made up of 14 amino acids. Germline V gene lookup returns CDR1 MRHNA and CDR2 SNTAGT. Trimming left V 6 bases short and J 0 bases short, with 11 bases between. The CDR3 nucleotides are TGTGCCAGCAGAGGGGACACCATGAACACTGAAGCTTTCTTT. This sequence encodes CASRGDTMNTEAFF.

The chain couples TRBV5-1 to TRBJ2-7; D uncertain. Germline V gives CDR1 SGHRS, CDR2 YFSETQ. The CDR3 covers 14 residues. V lost 5 bases and J 1 base, leaving 13 bases between the germline ends. The chain's CDR3 is CASSLPEVSYEQYF. The CDR3 DNA is TGCGCCAGCAGTCTCCCCGAAGTTTCCTACGAGCAGTACTTC.

This clone appeared once. This chain links TRBV6-1 with TRBJ1-6; the match to TRBD1 covers 8 bases. This CDR3 contains 15 residues. The germline V gene encodes CDR1 MNHNS and CDR2 SASEGT. The trim removed 1 base at V and 10 bases at J, leaving 6 bases unmatched. The CDR3 bases are TGTGCCAGCAGTGAAGATGTCAGGGGGCAATCACCCCTCCACTTT. It specifies CASSEDVRGQSPLHF.

This chain's CDR3 is CASGDSSDEQFF. CDR3 coding DNA: TGCGCCAGCGGGGACTCCTCCGATGAGCAGTTCTTC. V and J are TRBV5-1 and TRBJ2-1, with D possibly TRBD2 on 6 matching bases. V dropped 7 bases and J dropped 8 bases, with 13 bases sitting between them. Germline CDR1 is SGHRS and CDR2 is YFSETQ. There are 12 residues in the CDR3.

This rearrangement joins TRBV7-6 to TRBJ2-7, with D unclear. V shed 1 base and J shed 3 bases, with 7 bases lying between them. Germline assignment: CDR1 SGHVS and CDR2 FNYEAQ. This CDR3 spans 13 amino acids. Written as DNA, the CDR3 is TGTGCCAGCAGCTTAGGTAGCTACTACGAGCAGTACTTC. Encoded protein: CASSLGSYYEQYF. Looking up the rest from reference TRBV7-6 and TRBJ2-7 gives the full variable domain: GAGVSQSPRYKVTKRGQDVALRCDPISGHVSLYWYRQALGQGPEFLTYFNYEAQQDKSGLPNDRFSAERPEGSISTLTIQRTEQRDSAMYRCASSLGSYYEQYFGPGTRLTVT.

The V gene is TRBV5-1, the J gene TRBJ2-1, with a tentative D call TRBD1 (9 bases). Deletions cut 4 bases from V and 6 bases from J, with 20 bases between. Germline V gene sequence: CDR1 SGHRS, CDR2 YFSETQ. The CDR3 has 16 residues. CDR3 loop: CASSPGGTGTFNEQFF. For the CDR3, the DNA is TGCGCCAGCAGCCCGGGGGGGACAGGGACTTTCAATGAGCAGTTCTTC.

The genes are TRBV5-1 and TRBJ2-1; possibly TRBD1 for D (6 bases). CDR1 is SGHRS and CDR2 is YFSETQ in the germline V gene. V gave up 1 base and J gave up 1 base, with 6 bases separating them. The CDR3 consists of 14 residues. The CDR3 DNA reads TGCGCCAGCAGCTTGACAGGGTCCTACAATGAGCAGTTCTTC. This gives the protein CASSLTGSYNEQFF.

The V gene is TRBV6-5, the J gene TRBJ1-1; D is ambiguous. The V and J ends lost 6 bases and 1 base respectively, with 9 bases between them. In germline, CDR1 is MNHEY, CDR2 SVGAGI. The CDR3 has 13 amino acids. The chain's CDR3 is CASRARRNTEAFF. The CDR3, as DNA: TGTGCCAGCAGGGCCCGGCGGAACACTGAAGCTTTCTTT.

Only one count was recorded for this clone. This chain joins TRBV7-8 and TRBJ2-7; 11 bases are a match to TRBD1. The J segment lost 3 bases and the V segment lost 1 base, leaving 2 bases of the junction unmatched. Germline V CDR1 and CDR2: SGHVS, FQNEAQ. This CDR3 has 15 amino acids. This CDR3 is CASSLGGTGGYEQYF. The DNA of the CDR3 is TGTGCCAGCAGCTTAGGAGGGACAGGGGGCTACGAGCAGTACTTC.

The chain joins TRBV6-6 to TRBJ1-5, with no clear D. The CDR3 spans 11 residues. Germline values: CDR1 MNHNY, CDR2 SVGAGI (reference sequence). V lost 6 bases, J lost 9 bases, and 9 bases lay in between. As DNA, the CDR3 is TGTGCCAGCAGCGGGTCATGGCCCCAGCATTTT. Its protein product is CASSGSWPQHF.